This passage covers 2 T cell receptor beta chains from one sample sequenced in a study of tumor-infiltrating lymphocytes in localized non-small cell lung cancer (dated by TCRdb to about 2021). Library preparation was by the immunoSEQ multiplex PCR assay. TCRdb's version of the immuneACCESS table is confined to in-frame rearrangements and falls short of the full clone set. An unresolved V gene accounts for under half of the shortfall where checked; the remainder is of unknown origin. The sample yields roughly 7,400 clones; about 70% were counted once. The ten most abundant clones make up about 8.3% of the sample. The sample consisted of uninvolved lung tissue not adjacent to the tumor. The receptors were sampled from a human donor with non-small cell lung cancer.

CDR3 region: CASSLRGQGAGELFF. The CDR3, as DNA: TGTGCCAGCAGCTTAAGAGGACAGGGGGCCGGGGAGCTGTTTTTT. The rearrangement joins TRBV7-9 to TRBJ2-2, with 10 bases lining up with TRBD1. The CDR3 has 15 residues. The ends lost 2 bases at V and 6 bases at J; junction bases unmatched: 3. The germline gives CDR1 SEHNR, CDR2 FQNEAQ (reference sequence).

This clone has just a few counts. The rearrangement joins TRBV27 to TRBJ1-4; D uncertain. V dropped 1 base and J dropped 7 bases, with 7 bases sitting between them. This CDR3 is 13 amino acids long. Germline loops: CDR1 MNHEY, CDR2 SMNVEV (reference sequence). The CDR3 here is CASSLLGTEKLFF. The DNA for the CDR3 is TGTGCCAGCAGTTTATTGGGAACTGAAAAACTGTTTTTT.